This T cell receptor (beta chain) was captured by sequencing in a study of blood T cell repertoires in COVID-19. Overall study context: The United States, Italy and Spain supplied acute and convalescent COVID-19 samples. Sources were T cells, B-cell-depleted T cells, or PBMCs; the material itself was cDNA or gDNA.

V lost 3 bases to trimming and J lost 7 bases, with 16 bases between them. Looked up from germline, CDR1 is LNHDA and CDR2 is SQIVND (reference sequence). The CDR3 contains 15 residues. Residents of 24 US areas, aged about 18 to 95 years, made up the participants. TCRdb's table, derived via immunoSEQ multiplex PCR, lists solely in-frame clones and lacks some. The data hold fewer than 150,000 clones, with approximately 87% observed a single time. This clone appeared once. Sample: PBMCs or T cells enriched from blood (not recorded which). The V gene is TRBV19, the J gene TRBJ2-1, with a weak D call TRBD2 (6 bases). This receptor was obtained from a man aged 45-60 years in a cohort exposed to, infected with or recovered from COVID-19 (not recorded which). The CDR3 DNA sequence: TGTGCCAGTAGTATTGCCCCGGGAGCCCTGAATGAGCAGTTCTTC. This sequence encodes CASSIAPGALNEQFF.